A selection of T cell receptor beta chains follows, all from one sample in a study of blood T cell repertoires in COVID-19. Profiled with immunoSEQ multiplex PCR; TCRdb holds only in-frame clones, not every one. This repertoire shows 350,000 to 450,000 clones, approximately 81% found once; its top ten account for roughly 3.7%. Source material: peripheral blood. The receptors here all came from a woman younger than 30 with acute or convalescent COVID-19. The CDR3 runs from the conserved cysteine through the conserved F or W. A D gene is named only where the DNA matches it firmly. Size is omitted from some rows. Given values are once, few, many or a class for expanded clones.

.	few	TRBV9	TRBJ1-1	TGTGCCAGCAGCGCGCAAACCGGGGTGAACACTGAAGCTTTCTTT	CASSAQTGVNTEAFF
.	few	TRBV29-1	TRBJ2-1	TGCAGCGCGGCGGACGGGAGCAATGAGCAGTTCTTC	CSAADGSNEQFF
.	.	TRBV29-1	TRBJ2-7	TGCAGCGTTGAAGATATACAGGGCAACGAGCAGTACTTC	CSVEDIQGNEQYF
.	.	TRBV6-5	TRBJ1-4	TGTGCCAGCAGTTTGACGGCAGGCAATGAAAAACTGTTTTTT	CASSLTAGNEKLFF
.	.	TRBV9	TRBJ1-2	TGTGCCAGCACCTCAGACATCGGCTATGGCTACACCTTC	CASTSDIGYGYTF
.	.	TRBV20-1	TRBJ1-4	TGCAGTGCTAGTCGCGGTGCAACTAATGAAAAACTGTTTTTT	CSASRGATNEKLFF
.	.	TRBV5-1	TRBJ2-7	TGCGCCAGCATGGCAGGGGCAGCCTACGAGCAGTACTTC	CASMAGAAYEQYF
.	.	TRBV2	TRBJ1-1	TGTGCCAGCAAGTTGGGCGGGGGGATAGGGAACACTGAAGCTTTCTTT	CASKLGGGIGNTEAFF
TRBD1	.	TRBV6-5	TRBJ1-2	TGTGCCAGCAGTTACGCAGCTAGACAGGGGGCCGGTGGCTACACCTTC	CASSYAARQGAGGYTF
.	.	TRBV23-1	TRBJ2-2	TGCGCCAGCAGCCGAATGCACGGGGTCCGAACAACCGGGGAGCTGTTTTTT	CASSRMHGVRTTGELFF
TRBD2	.	TRBV7-3	TRBJ2-5	TGTGCCAGCAGCTTAGCGGGGGGGCCGTCGGAGACCCAGTACTTC	CASSLAGGPSETQYF
.	.	TRBV28	TRBJ1-3	TGTGCCAGCAGTTTATTGGCGGGGGCCTCTGGAAACACCATATATTTT	CASSLLAGASGNTIYF
.	once	TRBV7-9	TRBJ2-5	TGTGCCAGCAGCCCGATGACACTTAGCGGAAGGGAAGAGACCCAGTACTTC	CASSPMTLSGREETQYF
TRBD1	.	TRBV15	TRBJ1-6	TGTGCCACCAGCATTCACGGACAGGGGCCCAATTCACCCCTCCACTTT	CATSIHGQGPNSPLHF
TRBD2	.	TRBV6-1	TRBJ2-7	TGTGCCAGCAGAGAAGGGACTAGCGGTTACTTCTCCTACGAGCAGTACTTC	CASREGTSGYFSYEQYF
TRBD1	.	TRBV28	TRBJ1-6	TGTGCCAGCAGGGGATACCTCCGGGACAGACTTTATAATTCACCCCTCCACTTT	CASRGYLRDRLYNSPLHF
.	.	TRBV5-4	TRBJ1-5	TGTGCCAGCAGTCCTGGTCTGGGGGGTCAGCCCCAGCATTTT	CASSPGLGGQPQHF
TRBD2	.	TRBV7-9	TRBJ2-1	TGTGCCAGCAGCCTGACTAGCGGGAGGCTCTACAATGAGCAGTTCTTC	CASSLTSGRLYNEQFF
TRBD1	.	TRBV27	TRBJ2-1	TGTGCCAGCAGTTTTCTGGGGGACAGGGATTACAATGAGCAGTTCTTC	CASSFLGDRDYNEQFF
.	.	TRBV6-5	TRBJ2-7	TGTGCCAGCAGTTACTCTGGTCAGTCCTCCTACGAGCAGTACTTC	CASSYSGQSSYEQYF
TRBD1	few	TRBV3-1/TRBV3-2	TRBJ1-2	TGTGCCAGCAGCCAAGCACGCAGGGGGCAAGGCTACACCTTC	CASSQARRGQGYTF
TRBD1	.	TRBV15	TRBJ1-5	TGTGCCACCAGCAGTCTACAGACAGGGGGCGCGGGTCAGCCCCAGCATTTT	CATSSLQTGGAGQPQHF